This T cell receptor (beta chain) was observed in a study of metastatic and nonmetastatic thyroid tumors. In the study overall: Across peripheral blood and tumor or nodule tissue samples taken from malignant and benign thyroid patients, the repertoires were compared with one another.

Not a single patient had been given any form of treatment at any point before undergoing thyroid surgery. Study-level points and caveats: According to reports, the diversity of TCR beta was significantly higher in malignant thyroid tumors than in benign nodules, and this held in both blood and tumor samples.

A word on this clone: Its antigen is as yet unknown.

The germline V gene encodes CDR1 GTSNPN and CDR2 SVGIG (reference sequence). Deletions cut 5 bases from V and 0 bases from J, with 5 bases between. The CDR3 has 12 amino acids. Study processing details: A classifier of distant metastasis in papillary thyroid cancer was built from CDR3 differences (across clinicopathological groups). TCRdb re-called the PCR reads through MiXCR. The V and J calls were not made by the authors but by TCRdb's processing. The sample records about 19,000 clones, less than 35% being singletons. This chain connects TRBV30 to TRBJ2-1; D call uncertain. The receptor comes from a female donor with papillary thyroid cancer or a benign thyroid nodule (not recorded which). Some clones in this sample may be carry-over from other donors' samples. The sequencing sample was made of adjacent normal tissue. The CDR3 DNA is TGTGCCTGGGATGCCTCCTACAATGAGCAGTTCTTC. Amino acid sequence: CAWDASYNEQFF. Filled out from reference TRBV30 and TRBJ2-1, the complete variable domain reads SQTIHQWPATLVQPVGSPLSLECTVEGTSNPNLYWYRQAAGRGLQLLFYSVGIGQISSEVPQNLSASRPQDRQFILSSKKLLLSDSGFYLCAWDASYNEQFFGPGTRLTVL.